These 14 T cell receptor beta chains came from one sample sequenced in a study of blood T cell repertoires in COVID-19. Clones were sequenced by immunoSEQ multiplex PCR, and TCRdb holds only the in-frame ones, with some missing. The sample has approximately 190,000 clones; around 77% are singletons. Sequencing used peripheral blood. The receptor source for this set is a man in his 60s with active or convalescent COVID-19.

The V call is TRBV28, the J call TRBJ1-2; D not resolved. Deletions cut 5 bases from V and 4 bases from J, with 17 bases between. Germline CDR1 is MDHEN and CDR2 is SYDVKM. This CDR3 spans 15 amino acids. The CDR3 sequence is CASSQSTLQSYGYTF. CDR3 DNA: TGTGCCAGCAGTCAAAGCACGCTTCAAAGCTATGGCTACACCTTC.

This clone was counted a few times. The CDR3 here is CASSDRLRTPLHF. DNA of the CDR3: TGTGCCAGTTCCGACAGATTAAGGACACCCCTCCACTTT. The chain uses TRBV19 and TRBJ1-6, with TRBD1 as a possible D gene (5 bases). V dropped 8 bases and J dropped 11 bases, with 16 bases sitting between them. Germline lookup yields CDR1 LNHDA and CDR2 SQIVND (reference sequence). This CDR3 has 13 amino acids.

The J gene is TRBJ1-6, the V gene TRBV4-3; the D is unclear. This CDR3 comprises 15 residues. Germline CDR1 reads LGHNA; CDR2 reads YSLEER. V was cut by 4 bases and J by 7 bases, with 14 bases left in between. CDR3 sequence: CASSPHAGENSPLHF. CDR3 DNA sequence: TGCGCCAGCAGCCCTCACGCGGGTGAAAATTCACCCCTCCACTTT.

The chain uses TRBV4-3 and TRBJ2-2; 9 bases match TRBD2. V lost 3 bases and J lost 4; bases outside the gene matches: 6. The germline V gene has CDR1 LGHNA and CDR2 YSLEER. This CDR3 has 16 residues. CDR3 loop: CASSQGTSRTTGELFF. The CDR3 DNA sequence: TGCGCCAGCAGCCAGGGGACTAGCAGGACCACCGGGGAGCTGTTTTTT.

The rearrangement joins TRBV6-5 to TRBJ2-7, with D possibly being TRBD2 (6 bases). Germline values: CDR1 MNHEY, CDR2 SVGAGI. Trimming shortened V by 11 bases and J by 2 bases, and 22 bases separated the two germline ends. CDR3 length: 15 residues. DNA for the CDR3: TGTGCCGTCCTCAAAACGGACGGGAGAGCCTACGAGCAGTACTTC. Translation: CAVLKTDGRAYEQYF.

Regarding this clone: A read error may explain this, as a much larger clone is one base away. V gene TRBV7-7 combines with J gene TRBJ2-7; a possible D gene is TRBD1 (6 bases). Germline V gives CDR1 SSHAT, CDR2 FNYEAQ (reference sequence). This CDR3 is 13 amino acids long. The V end lost 5 bases, the J end lost 2 bases, and 10 bases lay between the germline ends. The CDR3 DNA sequence: TGTGCCAGCAGCCCTACAGGGACCTACGAGCAGTACTTC. Protein sequence: CASSPTGTYEQYF.

J is TRBJ2-2 and V is TRBV19; 10 nucleotides align to TRBD1. Germline lookup yields CDR1 LNHDA and CDR2 SQIVND (reference sequence). With V trimmed by 10 bases and J by 5 bases, 4 bases remained unmatched. This CDR3 is 13 amino acids long. The CDR3 spells CATRQGATGELFF. Written as DNA, the CDR3 is TGTGCCACTAGACAGGGGGCAACCGGGGAGCTGTTTTTT.

This chain connects TRBV29-1 to TRBJ2-5, with D possibly being TRBD1 (5 bases). This CDR3 spans 13 amino acids. CDR1 is SQVTM and CDR2 is ANQGSEA in the germline V gene. Trimming took 5 bases from V and 5 from J, leaving 15 bases between them. CDR3 sequence (DNA): TGCAGCGTTTCGGCAGGGCTTGAGGAGACCCAGTACTTC. Protein product: CSVSAGLEETQYF. The full variable domain, its missing parts supplied by reference TRBV29-1 and TRBJ2-5, is SAVISQKPSRDICQRGTSLTIQCQVDSQVTMMFWYRQQPGQSLTLIATANQGSEATYESGFVIDKFPISRPNLTFSTLTVSNMSPEDSSIYLCSVSAGLEETQYFGPGTRLLVL.

The chain couples TRBV3-1 (or the pseudogene TRBV3-2) to TRBJ1-1, with a weak D call TRBD1 (6 bases). The germline V and J ends were trimmed by 0 bases and 10 bases, with 12 bases remaining between them. CDR3 length: 13 residues. Germline loops: CDR1 LGHDT, CDR2 YNNKEL (reference sequence). CDR3 sequence reads: CASSQEDRKGAFF. For the CDR3, the DNA is TGTGCCAGCAGCCAAGAGGACAGAAAAGGAGCTTTCTTT.

The chain employs TRBV28 and TRBJ2-1; D is perhaps TRBD2 (6 bases). V was clipped by 6 bases and J by 6 bases, with 21 bases between them. The CDR3 has 16 amino acids. CDR1 and CDR2 (germline): MDHEN, SYDVKM. CDR3 sequence reads: CASRNTGTWSINEQFF. CDR3 nucleotide sequence: TGTGCCAGCAGGAATACCGGGACTTGGTCGATCAATGAGCAGTTCTTC. The entire variable domain, with the rest obtained from reference TRBV28 and TRBJ2-1, is as follows: DVKVTQSSRYLVKRTGEKVFLECVQDMDHENMFWYRQDPGLGLRLIYFSYDVKMKEKGDIPEGYSVSREKKERFSLILESASTNQTSMYLCASRNTGTWSINEQFFGPGTRLTVL.

The chain combines TRBV4-3 with TRBJ1-4; D uncertain. This CDR3 has 15 residues. The germline gives CDR1 LGHNA, CDR2 YSLEER. Trimming shortened V by 5 bases and J by 4 bases, and 14 bases separated the two germline ends. CDR3 region: CASSSSLGVNEKLFF. CDR3 bases: TGCGCCAGCAGCTCATCACTGGGAGTTAATGAAAAACTGTTTTTT.

V gene TRBV6-2 or TRBV6-3 combines with J gene TRBJ1-3; possible D gene TRBD1, 6 bases. The CDR3 sequence is 16 residues long. Germline CDR1 reads MNHEY; CDR2 reads SVGEGT. V was trimmed by 0 bases and J by 4 bases, leaving 13 bases between them. The CDR3 loop is CASSYSNLGTGNTIYF. The CDR3 DNA is TGTGCCAGCAGTTACTCGAATCTGGGGACAGGAAACACCATATATTTT.

The rearrangement joins TRBV5-1 to TRBJ2-5, with D maybe TRBD1 (5 bases). The germline gives CDR1 SGHRS, CDR2 YFSETQ. The length of the CDR3 is 14 residues. Trimming shortened V by 2 bases and J by 1 base, and 9 bases separated the two germline ends. CDR3 sequence (DNA): TGCGCCAGCAGCTTTGGGGCGAGCCAAGAGACCCAGTACTTC. Residues: CASSFGASQETQYF.

The chain carries TRBV7-2 and TRBJ1-5; tentative D call: TRBD1 (5 bases). The CDR3 runs 14 residues. Deletions cut 8 bases from V and 2 bases from J, with 13 bases between. Looked up from germline, CDR1 is SGHTA and CDR2 is FQGNSA. The CDR3 DNA reads as TGTGCCAGCTGTGGGGGGGACGGCAATCAGCCCCAGCATTTT. This gives the protein CASCGGDGNQPQHF.